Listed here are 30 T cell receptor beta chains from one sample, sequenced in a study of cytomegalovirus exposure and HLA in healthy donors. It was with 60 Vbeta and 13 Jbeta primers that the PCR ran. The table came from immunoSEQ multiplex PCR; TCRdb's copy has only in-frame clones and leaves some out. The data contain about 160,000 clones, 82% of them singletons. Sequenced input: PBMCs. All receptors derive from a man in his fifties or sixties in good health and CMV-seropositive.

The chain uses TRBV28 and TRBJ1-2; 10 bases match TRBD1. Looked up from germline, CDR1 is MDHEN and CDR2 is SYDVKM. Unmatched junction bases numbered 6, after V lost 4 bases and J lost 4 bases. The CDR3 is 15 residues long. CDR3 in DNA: TGTGCCAGCAGTTCCCTGGACAGGGGGTTCTATGGCTACACCTTC. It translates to CASSSLDRGFYGYTF.

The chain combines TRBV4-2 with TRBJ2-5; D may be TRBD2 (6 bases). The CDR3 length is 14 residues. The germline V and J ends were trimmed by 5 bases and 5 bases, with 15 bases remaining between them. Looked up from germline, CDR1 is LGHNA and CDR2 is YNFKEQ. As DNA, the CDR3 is TGTGCCAGCAGCAATGGACTACTCGGGGAGACCCAGTACTTC. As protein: CASSNGLLGETQYF.

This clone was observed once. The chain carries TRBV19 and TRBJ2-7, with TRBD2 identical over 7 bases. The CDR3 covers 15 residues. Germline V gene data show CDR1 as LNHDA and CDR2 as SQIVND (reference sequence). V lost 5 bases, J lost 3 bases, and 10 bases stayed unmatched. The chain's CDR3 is CASSGGRGLVYEQYF. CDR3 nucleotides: TGTGCCAGTAGTGGGGGGAGGGGTCTGGTCTACGAGCAGTACTTC.

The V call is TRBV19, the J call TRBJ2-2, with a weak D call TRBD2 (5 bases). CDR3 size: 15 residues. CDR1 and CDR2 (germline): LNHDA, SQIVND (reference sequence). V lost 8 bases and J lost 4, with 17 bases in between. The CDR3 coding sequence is TGTGCCAGTGGGCTTTGGGGAGAGGGCACCGGGGAGCTGTTTTTT. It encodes CASGLWGEGTGELFF.

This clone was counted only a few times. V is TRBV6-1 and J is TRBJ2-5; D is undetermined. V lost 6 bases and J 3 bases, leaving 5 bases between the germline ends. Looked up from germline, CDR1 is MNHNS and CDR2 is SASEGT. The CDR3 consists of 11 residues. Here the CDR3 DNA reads TGTGCCAGCAGCGCTAAAGAGACCCAGTACTTC. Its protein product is CASSAKETQYF.

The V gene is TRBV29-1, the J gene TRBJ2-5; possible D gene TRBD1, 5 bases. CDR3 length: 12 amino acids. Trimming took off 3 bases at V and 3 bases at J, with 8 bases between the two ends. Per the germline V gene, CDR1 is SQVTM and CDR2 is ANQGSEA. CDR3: CSVDKQEETQYF. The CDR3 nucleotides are TGCAGCGTTGACAAACAGGAAGAGACCCAGTACTTC.

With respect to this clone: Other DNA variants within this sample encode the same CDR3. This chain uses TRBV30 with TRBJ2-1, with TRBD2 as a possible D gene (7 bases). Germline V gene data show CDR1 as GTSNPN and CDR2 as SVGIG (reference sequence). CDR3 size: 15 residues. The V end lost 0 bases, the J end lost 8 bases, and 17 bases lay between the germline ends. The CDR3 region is CAWSVGGGPRDEQFF. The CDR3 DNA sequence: TGTGCCTGGAGTGTAGGGGGGGGGCCCCGAGATGAGCAGTTCTTC.

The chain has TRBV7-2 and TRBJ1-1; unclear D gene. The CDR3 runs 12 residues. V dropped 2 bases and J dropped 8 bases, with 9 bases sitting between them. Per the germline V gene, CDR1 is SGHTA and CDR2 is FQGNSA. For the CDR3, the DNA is TGTGCCAGCAGCTTATTCATCCAAGAAGCTTTCTTT. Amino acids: CASSLFIQEAFF.

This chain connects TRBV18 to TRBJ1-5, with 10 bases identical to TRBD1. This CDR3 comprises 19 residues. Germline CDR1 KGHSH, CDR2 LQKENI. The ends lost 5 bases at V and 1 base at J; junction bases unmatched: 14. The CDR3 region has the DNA TGTGCCAGCTCATACACCCGGGACAGGGGTGTAGGGAGCAATCAGCCCCAGCATTTT. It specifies CASSYTRDRGVGSNQPQHF. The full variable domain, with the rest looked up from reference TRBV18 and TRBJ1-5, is NAGVMQNPRHLVRRRGQEARLRCSPMKGHSHVYWYRQLPEEGLKFMVYLQKENIIDESGMPKERFSAEFPKEGPSILRIQQVVRGDSAAYFCASSYTRDRGVGSNQPQHFGDGTRLSIL.

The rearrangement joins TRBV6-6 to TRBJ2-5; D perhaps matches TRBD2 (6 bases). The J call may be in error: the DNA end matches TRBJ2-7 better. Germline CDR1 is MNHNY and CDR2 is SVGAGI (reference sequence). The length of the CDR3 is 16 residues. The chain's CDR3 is CASSSPGSEEIYEQYF. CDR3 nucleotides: TGTGCCAGCAGTTCTCCCGGGAGTGAAGAGATATACGAGCAGTACTTC.

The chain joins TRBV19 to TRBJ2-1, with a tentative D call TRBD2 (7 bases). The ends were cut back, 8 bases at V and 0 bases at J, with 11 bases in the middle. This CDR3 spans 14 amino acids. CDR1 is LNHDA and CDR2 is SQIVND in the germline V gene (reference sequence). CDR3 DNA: TGTGCCAGTGTTCGGGGGGCCTCCTACAATGAGCAGTTCTTC. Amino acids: CASVRGASYNEQFF.

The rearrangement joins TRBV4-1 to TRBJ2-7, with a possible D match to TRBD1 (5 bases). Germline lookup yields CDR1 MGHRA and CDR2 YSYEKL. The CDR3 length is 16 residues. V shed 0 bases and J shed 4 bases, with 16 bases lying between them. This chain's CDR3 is CASSQDVGRQSYEQYF. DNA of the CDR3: TGCGCCAGCAGCCAAGACGTGGGGCGGCAGTCTTACGAGCAGTACTTC.

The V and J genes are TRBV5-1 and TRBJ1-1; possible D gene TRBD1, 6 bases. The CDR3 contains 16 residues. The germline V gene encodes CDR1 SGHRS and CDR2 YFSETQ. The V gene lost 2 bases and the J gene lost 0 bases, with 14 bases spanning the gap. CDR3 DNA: TGCGCCAGCAGCTTAGGAAGGGGGAACATGAACACTGAAGCTTTCTTT. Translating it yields CASSLGRGNMNTEAFF.

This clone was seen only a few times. CDR3 amino acids: CASLTSTGSNQPQHF. The CDR3 DNA sequence: TGTGCCAGCCTCACCTCGACAGGTAGCAATCAGCCCCAGCATTTT. The rearrangement joins TRBV28 to TRBJ1-5; TRBD1 might be the D (6 bases). The CDR3 totals 15 residues. In germline, CDR1 is MDHEN, CDR2 SYDVKM. V was trimmed by 8 bases and J by 0 bases, leaving 14 bases between them.

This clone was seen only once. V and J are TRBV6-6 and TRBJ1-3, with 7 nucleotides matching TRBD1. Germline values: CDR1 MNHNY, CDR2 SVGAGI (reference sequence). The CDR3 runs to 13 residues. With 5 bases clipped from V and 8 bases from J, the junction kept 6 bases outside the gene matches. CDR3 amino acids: CASSRDRADTIYF. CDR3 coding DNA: TGTGCCAGCAGTCGCGACAGGGCAGACACCATATATTTT.

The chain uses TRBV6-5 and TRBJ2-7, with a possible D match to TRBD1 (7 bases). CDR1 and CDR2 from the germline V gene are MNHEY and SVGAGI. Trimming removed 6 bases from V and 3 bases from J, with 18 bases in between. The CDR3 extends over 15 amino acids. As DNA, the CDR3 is TGTGCCAGCAGGACGCCGCGGGACAGTTACTACGAGCAGTACTTC. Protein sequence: CASRTPRDSYYEQYF.

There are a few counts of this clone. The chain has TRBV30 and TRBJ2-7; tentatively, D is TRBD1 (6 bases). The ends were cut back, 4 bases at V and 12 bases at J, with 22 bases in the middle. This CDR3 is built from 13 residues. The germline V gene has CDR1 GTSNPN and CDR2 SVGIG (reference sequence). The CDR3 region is CAWTMTGHGVRYF. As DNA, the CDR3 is TGTGCCTGGACCATGACAGGCCACGGGGTAAGGTACTTC.

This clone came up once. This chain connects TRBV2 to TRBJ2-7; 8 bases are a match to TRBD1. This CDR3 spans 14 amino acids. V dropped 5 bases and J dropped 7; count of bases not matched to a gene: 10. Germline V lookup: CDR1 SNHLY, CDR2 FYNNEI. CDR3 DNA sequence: TGTGCCAGCAGTTTTCAGGGGGCTGAGAGAGAGCAGTACTTC. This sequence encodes CASSFQGAEREQYF.

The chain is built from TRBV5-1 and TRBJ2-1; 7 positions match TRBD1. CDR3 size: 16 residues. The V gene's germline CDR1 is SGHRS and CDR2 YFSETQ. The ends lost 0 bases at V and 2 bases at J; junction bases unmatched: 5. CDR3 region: CASSLAGTDTYNEQFF. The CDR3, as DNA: TGCGCCAGCAGCTTGGCCGGGACAGATACCTACAATGAGCAGTTCTTC. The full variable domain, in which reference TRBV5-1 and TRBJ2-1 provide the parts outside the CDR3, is KAGVTQTPRYLIKTRGQQVTLSCSPISGHRSVSWYQQTPGQGLQFLFEYFSETQRNKGNFPGRFSGRQFSNSRSEMNVSTLELGDSALYLCASSLAGTDTYNEQFFGPGTRLTVL.

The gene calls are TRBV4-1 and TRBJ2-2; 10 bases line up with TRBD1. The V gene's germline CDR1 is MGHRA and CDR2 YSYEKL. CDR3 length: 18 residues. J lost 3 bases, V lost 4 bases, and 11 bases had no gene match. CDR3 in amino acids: CASSRLFSGTGDTGELFF. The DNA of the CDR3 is TGCGCCAGCAGCCGCCTTTTCTCCGGGACAGGGGACACCGGGGAGCTGTTTTTT.

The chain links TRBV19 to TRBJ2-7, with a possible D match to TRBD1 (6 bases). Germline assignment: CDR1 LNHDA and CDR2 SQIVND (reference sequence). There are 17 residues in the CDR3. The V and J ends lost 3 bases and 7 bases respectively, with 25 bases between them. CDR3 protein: CASSISGEWTALGEQYF. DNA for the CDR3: TGTGCCAGTAGTATCTCCGGAGAATGGACAGCCTTGGGGGAGCAGTACTTC.

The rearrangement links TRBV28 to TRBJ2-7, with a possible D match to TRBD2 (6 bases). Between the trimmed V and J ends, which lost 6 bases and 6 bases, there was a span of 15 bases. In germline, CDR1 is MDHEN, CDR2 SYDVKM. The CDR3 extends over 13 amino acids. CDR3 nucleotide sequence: TGTGCCAGCAGCTCCCCGGGAGCGGCCGAGCAGTACTTC. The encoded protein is CASSSPGAAEQYF.

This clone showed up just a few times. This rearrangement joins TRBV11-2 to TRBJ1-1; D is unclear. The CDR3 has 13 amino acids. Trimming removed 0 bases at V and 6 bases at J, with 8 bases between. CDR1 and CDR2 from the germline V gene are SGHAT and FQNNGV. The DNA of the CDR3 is TGTGCCAGCAGCTTAGAGAGGTACGCTGAAGCTTTCTTT. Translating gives CASSLERYAEAFF.

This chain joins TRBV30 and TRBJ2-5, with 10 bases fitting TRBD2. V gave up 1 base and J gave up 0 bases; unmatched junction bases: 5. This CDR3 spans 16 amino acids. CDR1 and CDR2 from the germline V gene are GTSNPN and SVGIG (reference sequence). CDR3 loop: CAWSAQLAGYQETQYF. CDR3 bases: TGTGCCTGGAGTGCCCAACTAGCGGGGTACCAAGAGACCCAGTACTTC.

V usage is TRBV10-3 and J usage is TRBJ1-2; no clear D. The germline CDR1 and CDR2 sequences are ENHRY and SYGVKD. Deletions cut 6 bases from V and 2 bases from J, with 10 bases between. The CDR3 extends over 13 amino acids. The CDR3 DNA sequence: TGTGCCATCAGACACTACGAGAACTATGGCTACACCTTC. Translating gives CAIRHYENYGYTF.

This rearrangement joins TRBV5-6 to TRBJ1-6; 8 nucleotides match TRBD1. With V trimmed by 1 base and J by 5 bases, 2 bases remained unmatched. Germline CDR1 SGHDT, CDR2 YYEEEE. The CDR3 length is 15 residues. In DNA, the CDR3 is TGTGCCAGCAGCTTGTTACAGGGGGATAATTCACCCCTCCACTTT. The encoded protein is CASSLLQGDNSPLHF.

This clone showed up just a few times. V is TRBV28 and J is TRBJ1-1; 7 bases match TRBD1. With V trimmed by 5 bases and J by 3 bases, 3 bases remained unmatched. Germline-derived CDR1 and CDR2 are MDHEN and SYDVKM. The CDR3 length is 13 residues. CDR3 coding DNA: TGTGCCAGCAGTGCGACAGGGCACACTGAAGCTTTCTTT. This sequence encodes CASSATGHTEAFF.

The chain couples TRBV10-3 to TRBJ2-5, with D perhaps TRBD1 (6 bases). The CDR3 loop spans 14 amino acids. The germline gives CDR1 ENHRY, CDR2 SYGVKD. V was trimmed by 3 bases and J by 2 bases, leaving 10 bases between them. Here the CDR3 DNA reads TGTGCCATCAGTGAAGGGGGAGAACAAGAGACCCAGTACTTC. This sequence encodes CAISEGGEQETQYF.

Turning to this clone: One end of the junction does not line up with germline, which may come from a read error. CDR3 coding DNA: TGTGCCAGCAGCGATGTGGGACAGGCATTCTCTGGGGCCAACGGCCTGACTTTC. Translation gives CASSDVGQAFSGANGLTF. This rearrangement joins TRBV7-2 to TRBJ2-6; 8 bases map to TRBD1. Per germline, CDR1 SGHTA and CDR2 FQGNSA. The CDR3 is 18 amino acids. Full variable domain (missing parts from reference TRBV7-2 and TRBJ2-6): GAGVSQSPSNKVTEKGKDVELRCDPISGHTALYWYRQSLGQGLEFLIYFQGNSAPDKSGLPSDRFSAERTGGSVSTLTIQRTQQEDSAVYLCASSDVGQAFSGANGLTFGAGSRLTVL.

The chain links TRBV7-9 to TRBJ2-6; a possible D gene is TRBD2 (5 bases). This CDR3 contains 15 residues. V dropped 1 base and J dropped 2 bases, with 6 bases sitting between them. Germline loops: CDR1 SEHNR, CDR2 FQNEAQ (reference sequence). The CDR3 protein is CASSLVGAGANVLTF. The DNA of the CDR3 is TGTGCCAGCAGCTTAGTCGGGGCTGGGGCCAACGTCCTGACTTTC.